The sequence of this T cell receptor (beta chain) was determined in a study of blood T cell repertoires in COVID-19. Remarks on this clone: The sample has other DNA sequences that encode this CDR3 too.

This CDR3 region has 13 residues. Per germline, CDR1 SGDLS and CDR2 YYNGEE. Trimming took off 2 bases at V and 0 bases at J, with 3 bases between the two ends. TCRdb keeps only in-frame clones here, not all; method: immunoSEQ multiplex PCR. The sample has 300,000 to 450,000 clones; approximately 87% are singletons. The chain has TRBV9 and TRBJ1-5; D gene unclear. The receptor's source is an older woman with COVID-19, enrolled during active disease. Sequencing used peripheral blood. As DNA, the CDR3 is TGTGCCAGCAGCGTTTATAGCAATCAGCCCCAGCATTTT. Its protein product is CASSVYSNQPQHF.